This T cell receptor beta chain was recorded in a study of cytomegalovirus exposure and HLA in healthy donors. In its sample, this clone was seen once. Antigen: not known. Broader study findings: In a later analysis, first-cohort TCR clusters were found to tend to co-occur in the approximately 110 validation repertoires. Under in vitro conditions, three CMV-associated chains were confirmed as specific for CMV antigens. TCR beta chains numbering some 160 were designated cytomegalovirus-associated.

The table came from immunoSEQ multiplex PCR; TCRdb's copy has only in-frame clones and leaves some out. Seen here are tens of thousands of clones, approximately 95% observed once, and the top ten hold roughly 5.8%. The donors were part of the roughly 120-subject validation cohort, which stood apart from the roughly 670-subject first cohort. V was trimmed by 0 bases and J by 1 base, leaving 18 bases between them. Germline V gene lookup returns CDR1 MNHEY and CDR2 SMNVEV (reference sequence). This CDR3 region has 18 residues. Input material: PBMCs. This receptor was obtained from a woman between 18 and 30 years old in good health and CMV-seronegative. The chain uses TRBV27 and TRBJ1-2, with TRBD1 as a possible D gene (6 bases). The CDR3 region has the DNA TGTGCCAGCAGTTTATCCCGTTTCGCAGGGGACGATAACTATGGCTACACCTTC. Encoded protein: CASSLSRFAGDDNYGYTF.